The 2 T cell receptor beta chains given below trace back to one sample, sequenced in a study of blood T cells in healthy people across ages. For the second PCR, which ran for about 7 to 12 cycles, a sample-barcoded 5' primer and a J-beta primer mix were used. TCRdb re-called the 5' RACE reads with MiXCR, one entry per CDR3 protein. The sample holds some 900,000 distinct CDR3 sequences, about 44% seen once. The sequencing input was blood. The receptors were gathered from a man aged 30 to 45 in good health.

This sequence joins TRBV7-2 and TRBJ1-2; D might be TRBD1 (6 bases). This CDR3 is built from 14 residues. CDR1 is SGHTA, CDR2 FQGNSA, per germline. Trimming removed 5 bases from V and 8 bases from J, with 18 bases in between. Here the CDR3 reads CASSDRQVLGGYTF. CDR3 nucleotides: TGTGCCAGCAGCGACCGACAGGTATTGGGCGGCTACACCTTC.

This clonotype has just a few counts. A clone one base away is much larger, so this may be a read error. The chain is built from TRBV25-1 and TRBJ1-2; D unresolved. The CDR3 contains 14 residues. Per germline, CDR1 MGHDK and CDR2 SYGVNS. CDR3 DNA sequence: TGTGCCAGCAGGGAATTAGAAGCTAACTATGGCTACACCTTC. As protein: CASRELEANYGYTF.